One and the same sample provided the 6 T cell receptor beta chains below, sequenced in a study of beta chain features in type 1 diabetes. Study conclusions and caveats: TCRB CDR3s were moderately but significantly shorter in Type 1 diabetes patients in all four CD4+ subsets.

As every portion of the isolated RNA was reverse transcribed, the sequencing read expressed TCRB transcripts. Here immunoSEQ multiplex PCR was the method, and the copy in TCRdb shows in-frame clones only, minus some. The sample shows fewer than 350,000 clones, over 14% of them seen only once. These receptors' antigens are unknown. The sequencing input was naive CD4+ T cells from blood. These receptors originate from a man aged 18-30 years with type 1 diabetes.

This clone came up a few times. This CDR3 reads CASTVQPGYTF. The DNA for the CDR3 is TGTGCCAGCACCGTACAACCAGGCTACACCTTC. The chain couples TRBV2 to TRBJ1-2; D is unresolved. The germline CDR1 and CDR2 sequences are SNHLY and FYNNEI. CDR3 length equals 11 residues. V was shortened by 7 bases and J by 8 bases, with 11 bases between the two germline ends.

There are a few counts of this clone. This chain uses TRBV10-3 with TRBJ2-5; 11 nucleotides align to TRBD2. CDR1 is ENHRY and CDR2 is SYGVKD in the germline V gene. The ends lost 1 base at V and 1 base at J; junction bases unmatched: 8. The CDR3 contains 18 residues. The CDR3 region is CAISEWLAGGRGQETQYF. The DNA of the CDR3 is TGTGCCATCAGTGAGTGGCTAGCGGGAGGACGGGGCCAAGAGACCCAGTACTTC.

This clone was recorded a few times. This rearrangement joins TRBV11-2 to TRBJ2-7; 7 positions match TRBD1. The trim removed 0 bases at V and 4 bases at J, leaving 6 bases unmatched. Germline assignment: CDR1 SGHAT and CDR2 FQNNGV. The CDR3 totals 15 residues. CDR3 sequence reads: CASSLDLRGLYEQYF. CDR3 in DNA: TGTGCCAGCAGCTTAGATCTGAGGGGGCTTTACGAGCAGTACTTC.

The rearrangement links TRBV2 to TRBJ2-5; 8 nucleotides agree with TRBD1. The CDR3 covers 15 residues. With 3 bases clipped from V and 4 bases from J, the junction kept 7 bases outside the gene matches. Germline V gene lookup returns CDR1 SNHLY and CDR2 FYNNEI. The CDR3, as DNA: TGTGCCAGCAGTGATGTACAGGGGGATCGAGAGACCCAGTACTTC. It encodes CASSDVQGDRETQYF.

DNA of the CDR3: TGTGCCAGCAGTTTAAGTACAGGAAGGCGGATTAACGAAAAACTGTTTTTT. Amino acids: CASSLSTGRRINEKLFF. V usage is TRBV28 and J usage is TRBJ1-4; D possibly corresponds to TRBD1 (5 bases). Germline V gives CDR1 MDHEN, CDR2 SYDVKM. The CDR3 runs 17 residues. V was trimmed by 2 bases and J by 8 bases, leaving 21 bases between them.

The rearrangement joins TRBV9 to TRBJ2-5; TRBD1 might be the D (6 bases). The CDR3 has 13 amino acids. Germline assignment: CDR1 SGDLS and CDR2 YYNGEE. Trimming removed 4 bases from V and 4 bases from J, with 11 bases in between. The CDR3 spells CASSQGSGETQYF. CDR3 in DNA: TGTGCCAGCAGCCAGGGGAGCGGAGAGACCCAGTACTTC.